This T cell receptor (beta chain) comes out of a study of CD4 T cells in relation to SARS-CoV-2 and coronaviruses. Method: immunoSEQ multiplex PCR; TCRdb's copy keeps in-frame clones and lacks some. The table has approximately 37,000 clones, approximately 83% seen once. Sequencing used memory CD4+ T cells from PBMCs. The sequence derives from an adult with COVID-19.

The CDR3 DNA follows: TGTGCCAGCAGCTTACCGACTCGCGGTAAGGAATGGGCCAAAAACATTCAGTACTTC. Its protein is CASSLPTRGKEWAKNIQYF. V and J are TRBV11-2 and TRBJ2-4; D call uncertain. V shed 2 bases and J shed 1 base, with 21 bases lying between them. The CDR3 covers 19 residues. Germline lookup yields CDR1 SGHAT and CDR2 FQNNGV.